The following is a T cell receptor beta chain sequence with its context. No antigen is known for it. The assay was immunoSEQ multiplex PCR, and TCRdb's table has in-frame clones only and misses some. The table records about 78,000 clones, 90% of them present only once. V lost 8 bases and J lost 2; bases outside the gene matches: 15. CDR1 and CDR2 from the germline V gene are SEHNR and FQNEAQ (reference sequence). The CDR3 loop spans 17 amino acids. The sample is drawn from a study of graft-versus-host responses after intestinal transplantation. Study-level points and caveats: Recipient marrow showed GvH clones, some seen first in ileum or blood.

The sequences come from unstimulated CD8+ T cells sorted from spleen or lymph node cells, collected before transplant. The chain links TRBV7-9 to TRBJ2-3; TRBD2 matches at 8 bases. The sequence derives from a human donor who was the organ donor for an intestinal transplant. Written as DNA, the CDR3 is TGTGCCAGCGGGCCTGAAGCGGGGGTGACTCCCACAGATACGCAGTATTTT. Encoded protein: CASGPEAGVTPTDTQYF.